This T cell receptor beta chain emerged from a study of blood T cell repertoires in COVID-19 (dated by TCRdb to 2019 to 2021). Describing the broader study: Collaborator samples came from the United States, Italy and Spain and covered acute and convalescent phases of COVID-19. Nearly every sample came with metadata listing a de-identified subject ID, COVID-19 status, age in years and sex. Where available, HLA class I and class II types were taken from metadata supplied by the sample provider and were not determined by assay-based typing. The prospective study material was composed of cDNA or gDNA derived from T cells, B-cell-depleted T cells, or PBMCs. The dataset comprised deeply sampled blood TCRbeta repertoires from subjects exposed to, actively infected with, or recovered from COVID-19. The repertoires were released in a freely available public database meant as a resource for research on the immune response to SARS-CoV-2. Samples were obtained from the ongoing ImmuneRACE study (first 160 participants) and from some 1,200 subjects provided by 6 global collaborators. Study-level results and caveats: How much clinical and demographic metadata was included differed by source and by participant, and the metadata was provided uncurated.

TCRbeta CDR3 regions were amplified from genomic DNA using the immunoSEQ Assay, a bias-controlled multiplex PCR. The original methods were these. Nucleated cell counts per sample were estimated from amplification of reference gene primers within the assay. To quantify the absolute abundance of each unique TCRbeta CDR3 rearrangement, sequence reads were collapsed and filtered. For each sample, productive Simpson clonality was calculated as the square root of Simpson's diversity index over productive rearrangements. The clones in this table, taken by TCRdb from immuneACCESS, are in-frame only. Not every clone is retained; where verified, under half of the shortfall comes from an unresolved V gene, and the cause of the rest is unknown. That table is the source of V, J and clone size, and D and trimming were worked out from the DNA. The sample contains 150,000 to 200,000 clones, about 93% of them found a single time. The ten largest make up 3.5% to 5% of the sample.

Collaborating institutions collected whole blood in K2EDTA tubes following their own protocols. Collaborator samples were shipped for TCRbeta analysis as frozen whole blood, isolated PBMCs, or DNA extracted from either sample type. V is clipped by 5 bases and J by 4 bases, and the sequence between their germline boundaries is 20 bases long. Per the germline V gene, MDHEN is the CDR1 and SYDVKM is the CDR2. Including cysteine and phenylalanine, the CDR3 has 16 amino acids. Only CDR3 DNA remains: 48 bases, in frame from the first base. A remark on this clone: There is no known antigen for this receptor. No base qualities exist here, and no much larger clone lies one base off it.

Sequencing was performed on peripheral blood. The sequence derives from a woman aged 50 to 60 with acute or convalescent COVID-19. The chain uses TRBV28 and TRBJ1-2; the D gene is possibly TRBD1, with 5 bases matching. The CDR3 reads as follows: CASSPPGRGFGYGYTF. The sequenced DNA: TGTGCCAGCAGTCCCCCTGGTCGGGGGTTCGGCTATGGCTACACCTTC.